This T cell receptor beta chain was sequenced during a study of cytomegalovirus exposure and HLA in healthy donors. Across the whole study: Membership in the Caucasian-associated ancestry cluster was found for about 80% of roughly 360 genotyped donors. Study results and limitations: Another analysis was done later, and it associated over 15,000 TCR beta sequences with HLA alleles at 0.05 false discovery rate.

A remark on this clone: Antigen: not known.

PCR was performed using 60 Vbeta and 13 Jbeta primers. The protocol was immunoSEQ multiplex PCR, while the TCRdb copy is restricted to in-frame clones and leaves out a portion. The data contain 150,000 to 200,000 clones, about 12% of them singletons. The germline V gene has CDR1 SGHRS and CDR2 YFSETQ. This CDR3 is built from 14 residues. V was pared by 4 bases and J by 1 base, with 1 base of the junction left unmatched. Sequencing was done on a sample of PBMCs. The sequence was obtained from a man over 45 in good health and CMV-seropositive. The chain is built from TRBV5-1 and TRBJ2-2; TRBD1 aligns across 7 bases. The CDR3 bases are TGCGCCAGCAGCAGACAGGGGAACACCGGGGAGCTGTTTTTT. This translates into CASSRQGNTGELFF. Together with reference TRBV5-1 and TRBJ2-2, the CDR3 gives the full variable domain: KAGVTQTPRYLIKTRGQQVTLSCSPISGHRSVSWYQQTPGQGLQFLFEYFSETQRNKGNFPGRFSGRQFSNSRSEMNVSTLELGDSALYLCASSRQGNTGELFFGEGSRLTVL.